The next 8 T cell receptor beta chains were all read from a single sample in a study of T cells in Graves' hyperthyroidism and ophthalmopathy. Amplification yielded TCR beta CDR3 regions, with RNA transcripts as the source. Using the HTBI primer set, a first-round RT-PCR was run on the TCR CDR3. TCRdb passed the multiplex PCR reads through MiXCR, listing each CDR3 protein once. The sample has about 300,000 distinct CDR3 sequences; around 19% are singletons. Sequenced input: blood. The receptors were gathered from a man aged 45 to 65 with Graves' ophthalmopathy.

V usage is TRBV5-6 and J usage is TRBJ2-3, with D possibly TRBD1 on 6 matching bases. This CDR3 spans 14 amino acids. Germline-derived CDR1 and CDR2 are SGHDT and YYEEEE. Trimming removed 3 bases at V and 4 bases at J, with 12 bases between. The CDR3 DNA reads TGTGCCAGCAGCTCACAGGGTTCGGCAGATACGCAGTATTTT. Translating it yields CASSSQGSADTQYF.

The CDR3 sequence is CASSQSPRGQGRHEQYF. The CDR3 nucleotides read TGCGCCAGCAGCCAATCCCCCCGGGGACAGGGACGCCACGAGCAGTACTTC. This chain uses TRBV4-1 with TRBJ2-7, with 9 bases aligning to TRBD1. Germline CDR1 is MGHRA and CDR2 is YSYEKL. J gave up 5 bases and V 2 bases, and 13 bases lay outside the gene matches. The CDR3 is made up of 17 amino acids.

This rearrangement joins TRBV3-1 to TRBJ2-4; no reliable D call. In germline, CDR1 is LGHDT, CDR2 YNNKEL (reference sequence). V was trimmed by 2 bases and J by 0 bases, leaving 5 bases between them. The CDR3 spans 14 residues. The CDR3 DNA follows: TGTGCCAGCAGCCAAAACCTAGCCAAAAACATTCAGTACTTC. Residues: CASSQNLAKNIQYF.

This clonotype was seen a few times. This chain joins TRBV6-1 and TRBJ2-7, with 9 positions matching TRBD1. Trimming took 6 bases from V and 12 from J; bases not matched to a gene: 9. The CDR3 consists of 12 residues. Germline-derived CDR1 and CDR2 are MNHNS and SASEGT. The CDR3 is CASRGQGTGLYF. The CDR3 DNA reads TGTGCCAGCAGGGGACAGGGCACCGGGTTGTACTTC.

This clonotype was seen a handful of times. The chain recombines TRBV27 with TRBJ1-5; the D is unclear. Trimming stripped 5 bases from V and 2 bases from J, with 10 bases between. Germline-derived CDR1 and CDR2 are MNHEY and SMNVEV (reference sequence). The CDR3 is 14 amino acids. CDR3 DNA: TGTGCCAGCAGTCCCGAGGGCCGCAATCAGCCCCAGCATTTT. Its protein product is CASSPEGRNQPQHF.

Concerning this clonotype: A read error is possible here, since a much larger clone lies one base away. This chain's CDR3 is CSAQTSGTTDTQYF. The CDR3 DNA sequence: TGCAGTGCCCAGACTAGCGGGACCACAGATACGCAGTATTTT. The chain has TRBV20-1 and TRBJ2-3, with 11 bases matching TRBD2. The CDR3 is 14 amino acids. The trim removed 6 bases at V and 2 bases at J, leaving 4 bases unmatched. Looked up from germline, CDR1 is DFQATT and CDR2 is SNEGSKA (reference sequence).

There are many counts of this clonotype. The J gene is TRBJ2-7, the V gene TRBV2, with unresolved D. The CDR3 consists of 15 residues. The V end was cut by 3 bases, the J end by 5 bases, with 17 bases between. Germline values: CDR1 SNHLY, CDR2 FYNNEI. The CDR3 sequence: CASSDVGSRRDEQYF. CDR3 coding DNA: TGTGCCAGCAGTGACGTAGGGTCCCGAAGGGACGAGCAGTACTTC.

At least ten counts were recorded for this clonotype. This sequence joins TRBV5-5 and TRBJ2-7; 8 positions agree with TRBD2. The CDR3 is made up of 14 amino acids. Germline trimming cut 6 bases from V and 5 bases from J; bases unmatched to any gene: 10. Germline V gene lookup returns CDR1 SGHKS and CDR2 YYEKEE (reference sequence). Written as DNA, the CDR3 is TGTGCCAGCACCGCGCCGGGACTAGACAACGAGCAGTACTTC. This translates into CASTAPGLDNEQYF.